The 22 T cell receptor beta chains below all came from one sample that was sequenced in a study of T cell responses to AZD1222 COVID-19 vaccine. Libraries were prepared by immunoSEQ multiplex PCR; TCRdb keeps only in-frame clonotypes and omits some of them. Altogether fewer than 150,000 clones are present, nearly 90% being singletons, with the ten largest covering 4.5% to 7%. Sequencing used peripheral blood, obtained 28 days after the second AZD1222 dose. The receptor source for this set is an adult who received the AZD1222 COVID-19 vaccine.

The V call is TRBV4-1, the J call TRBJ1-4; TRBD1 matches at 11 bases. The CDR3 contains 16 residues. The germline V gene has CDR1 MGHRA and CDR2 YSYEKL. Unmatched junction bases numbered 5, after V lost 0 bases and J lost 8 bases. CDR3 protein: CASSQDLGQGEEKLFF. The CDR3 region has the DNA TGCGCCAGCAGCCAAGATTTGGGACAGGGGGAAGAAAAACTGTTTTTT.

The V call is TRBV11-1, the J call TRBJ2-1, with 12 bases that match TRBD2. The CDR3 spans 16 residues. CDR1 is SGHAT and CDR2 is FQDESV in the germline V gene (reference sequence). V shed 5 bases, J shed 3 bases, and the junction held 5 bases outside the gene matches. CDR3 loop: CASSPGLAGSYNEQFF. CDR3 DNA sequence: TGTGCCAGCAGCCCCGGACTAGCGGGGAGCTACAATGAGCAGTTCTTC.

The chain employs TRBV11-2 and TRBJ1-5, with D hard to call. Germline CDR1 SGHAT, CDR2 FQNNGV. Trimming removed 5 bases at V and 3 bases at J, with 11 bases between. CDR3 length equals 14 residues. The CDR3 nucleotides read TGTGCCAGCAGCGATAGAGGCACCAATCAGCCCCAGCATTTT. This codes for CASSDRGTNQPQHF. The full variable domain, its missing parts supplied by reference TRBV11-2 and TRBJ1-5, is EAGVAQSPRYKIIEKRQSVAFWCNPISGHATLYWYQQILGQGPKLLIQFQNNGVVDDSQLPKDRFSAERLKGVDSTLKIQPAKLEDSAVYLCASSDRGTNQPQHFGDGTRLSIL.

The chain employs TRBV7-6 and TRBJ2-1, with 7 bases matching TRBD2. The junction had 7 bases not matched to a gene; V was cut back by 4 bases and J by 4 bases. Germline V CDR1 and CDR2: SGHVS, FNYEAQ. The CDR3 has 15 residues. For the CDR3, the DNA is TGTGCCAGCAGCTCGTTACTCGGGGGGTACAATGAGCAGTTCTTC. Its protein product is CASSSLLGGYNEQFF.

This chain connects TRBV30 to TRBJ1-5, with a weak D call TRBD1 (5 bases). The germline gives CDR1 GTSNPN, CDR2 SVGIG (reference sequence). CDR3 length equals 14 residues. V was cut by 0 bases and J by 7 bases, with 13 bases left in between. The CDR3 loop is CAWSVGTFVQPQHF. In DNA form, the CDR3 reads TGTGCCTGGAGTGTCGGGACTTTTGTCCAGCCCCAGCATTTT.

The genes are TRBV12-5 and TRBJ2-7; D not certain. The germline V gene has CDR1 LGHNT and CDR2 FRNRAP. This CDR3 contains 15 residues. Trimming took off 1 base at V and 5 bases at J, with 15 bases between the two ends. Here the CDR3 reads CASGLEQGSPDEQYF. The CDR3 nucleotides read TGTGCTAGTGGTTTGGAACAAGGCTCCCCGGACGAGCAGTACTTC.

The V and J genes are TRBV19 and TRBJ2-7; 10 bases align to TRBD1. CDR3 length: 15 amino acids. The ends lost 0 bases at V and 3 bases at J; junction bases unmatched: 2. CDR1 and CDR2 from the germline V gene are LNHDA and SQIVND (reference sequence). The CDR3 sequence is CASSIEGTGVYEQYF. CDR3 DNA sequence: TGTGCCAGTAGTATAGAGGGGACAGGGGTCTACGAGCAGTACTTC.

This clone was counted a few times. J is TRBJ1-4 and V is TRBV19, with TRBD1 identical over 7 bases. V trimming: 5 bases; J trimming: 7 bases; junction bases outside the gene matches: 10. This CDR3 contains 15 residues. Per the germline V gene, CDR1 is LNHDA and CDR2 is SQIVND (reference sequence). CDR3 protein: CASSGGTVSSEKLFF. For the CDR3, the DNA is TGTGCCAGTAGTGGCGGGACAGTGAGTAGTGAAAAACTGTTTTTT.

CDR3: CASSPNLLYNYGYTF. The CDR3 DNA follows: TGTGCCAGCAGCCCTAATCTACTCTATAACTATGGCTACACCTTC. The rearrangement uses TRBV7-9 and TRBJ1-2; D not resolved. The germline gives CDR1 SEHNR, CDR2 FQNEAQ (reference sequence). This CDR3 region has 15 residues. Trimming pared 5 bases from V and 1 base from J, leaving 14 bases between. Full variable domain (remainder filled in from reference TRBV7-9 and TRBJ1-2): DTGVSQNPRHKITKRGQNVTFRCDPISEHNRLYWYRQTLGQGPEFLTYFQNEAQLEKSRLLSDRFSAERPKGSFSTLEIQRTEQGDSAMYLCASSPNLLYNYGYTFGSGTRLTVV.

J is TRBJ2-1 and V is TRBV5-1; D is undetermined. The length of the CDR3 is 14 residues. Trimming took off 0 bases at V and 1 base at J, with 5 bases between the two ends. Germline assignment: CDR1 SGHRS and CDR2 YFSETQ. CDR3 sequence: CASSLELSYNEQFF. CDR3 in DNA: TGCGCCAGCAGCTTGGAACTTTCCTACAATGAGCAGTTCTTC. The full variable domain, its missing parts supplied by reference TRBV5-1 and TRBJ2-1, is KAGVTQTPRYLIKTRGQQVTLSCSPISGHRSVSWYQQTPGQGLQFLFEYFSETQRNKGNFPGRFSGRQFSNSRSEMNVSTLELGDSALYLCASSLELSYNEQFFGPGTRLTVL.

The CDR3 reads CASSSGTGAAGGELFF. CDR3 DNA: TGCGCCAGCAGCTCCGGGACAGGGGCCGCAGGCGGGGAGCTGTTTTTT. The rearrangement links TRBV5-1 to TRBJ2-2, with 10 bases lining up with TRBD1. This CDR3 region has 16 residues. V lost 3 bases, J lost 7 bases, and 9 bases stayed unmatched. Germline CDR1 reads SGHRS; CDR2 reads YFSETQ.

The chain uses TRBV30 and TRBJ2-2; a weak D match, TRBD2 (7 bases). CDR3 length: 17 residues. V lost 0 bases to trimming and J lost 5 bases, with 19 bases between them. Germline CDR1 GTSNPN, CDR2 SVGIG (reference sequence). The CDR3 DNA follows: TGTGCCTGGAGTGTCAAATTTGGGGGAGGGGGAACCGGGGAGCTGTTTTTT. Its translation is CAWSVKFGGGGTGELFF.

The V gene is TRBV7-9, the J gene TRBJ1-1; a possible D gene is TRBD1 (5 bases). CDR3 length equals 15 residues. Germline-derived CDR1 and CDR2 are SEHNR and FQNEAQ (reference sequence). V gave up 0 bases and J gave up 5 bases, with 13 bases separating them. CDR3 region: CASSLATAGQTEAFF. The CDR3 nucleotides read TGTGCCAGCAGCTTAGCGACTGCAGGGCAAACTGAAGCTTTCTTT.

The CDR3 region is CASSATGVNGYTF. The CDR3 DNA reads as TGTGCCAGCAGTGCAACAGGGGTTAATGGCTACACCTTC. The V gene is TRBV12-3 or TRBV12-4, the J gene TRBJ1-2, with 7 bases matching TRBD1. V was clipped by 5 bases and J by 6 bases; unmatched bases: 6. The CDR3 consists of 13 residues.

The genes are TRBV5-1 and TRBJ2-2; TRBD1 might be the D (6 bases). CDR1 is SGHRS, CDR2 YFSETQ, per germline. This CDR3 has 14 residues. V gave up 5 bases and J gave up 4 bases, with 12 bases separating them. The CDR3 DNA follows: TGCGCCAGCAGTCCGTCAGGGGCCACCGGGGAGCTGTTTTTT. Protein: CASSPSGATGELFF. The full variable domain, rest sourced from reference TRBV5-1 and TRBJ2-2, is KAGVTQTPRYLIKTRGQQVTLSCSPISGHRSVSWYQQTPGQGLQFLFEYFSETQRNKGNFPGRFSGRQFSNSRSEMNVSTLELGDSALYLCASSPSGATGELFFGEGSRLTVL.

Of note for this clone: Germline is not matched at one junction end, which may reflect a read error. CDR3 coding DNA: TGTGCCAGCTCCCCACAGGGTTACACTGAAGCTTTCTTT. Translating it yields CASSPQGYTEAFF. This chain joins TRBV18 and TRBJ1-1, with D tentatively TRBD1 (6 bases). Germline V gene lookup returns CDR1 KGHSH and CDR2 LQKENI. CDR3 length equals 13 residues.

The sample holds one count of this clone. The chain couples TRBV6-6 to TRBJ1-5; maybe TRBD1 (6 bases). V lost 6 bases to trimming and J lost 0 bases, with 12 bases between them. The CDR3 runs 15 residues. Germline values: CDR1 MNHNY, CDR2 SVGAGI (reference sequence). The CDR3 here is CASSRDMYSNQPQHF. The CDR3 region has the DNA TGTGCCAGCAGCAGGGACATGTATAGCAATCAGCCCCAGCATTTT.

This chain joins TRBV5-1 and TRBJ1-1, with D maybe TRBD1 (5 bases). V was pared by 4 bases and J by 11 bases, with 21 bases between. The CDR3 covers 14 residues. CDR1 is SGHRS and CDR2 is YFSETQ in the germline V gene. The CDR3 protein is CASSLGQRDLEAFF. The CDR3 DNA sequence: TGCGCCAGCAGCCTAGGCCAGAGGGACCTCGAGGCTTTCTTT.

The gene calls are TRBV11-3 and TRBJ1-2; D is unclear. Germline CDR1 and CDR2: SGHNT and YENEEA. CDR3 length: 16 amino acids. V was pared by 1 base and J by 1 base, with 13 bases between. CDR3 amino acids: CASSLGGGGLNYGYTF. CDR3 bases: TGTGCCAGCAGCTTAGGCGGCGGCGGGCTTAACTATGGCTACACCTTC.

CDR3 region: CASSSGVYGYTF. CDR3 nucleotides: TGTGCCAGCAGCTCAGGGGTCTATGGCTACACCTTC. The chain joins TRBV11-2 to TRBJ1-2; a possible D gene is TRBD1 (6 bases). Trimming took 4 bases from V and 4 from J, leaving 7 bases between them. Germline V gene sequence: CDR1 SGHAT, CDR2 FQNNGV. This CDR3 spans 12 amino acids. Variable domain in full (rest from reference TRBV11-2 and TRBJ1-2): EAGVAQSPRYKIIEKRQSVAFWCNPISGHATLYWYQQILGQGPKLLIQFQNNGVVDDSQLPKDRFSAERLKGVDSTLKIQPAKLEDSAVYLCASSSGVYGYTFGSGTRLTVV.

The chain has TRBV7-9 and TRBJ1-1, with TRBD1 identical over 8 bases. Looked up from germline, CDR1 is SEHNR and CDR2 is FQNEAQ (reference sequence). The V and J ends lost 5 bases and 1 base, in that order; junction bases with no gene match: 6. The CDR3 is made up of 15 amino acids. Here the CDR3 reads CASSPRGTGNTEAFF. CDR3 coding DNA: TGTGCCAGCAGCCCAAGAGGGACAGGGAACACTGAAGCTTTCTTT.

This clone was recorded only once. V and J are TRBV12-3 or TRBV12-4 and TRBJ1-5; possible D gene TRBD1, 5 bases. CDR3 size: 13 residues. Deletions cut 6 bases from V and 7 bases from J, with 13 bases between. The CDR3 region has the DNA TGTGCCAGCAGCCTAGGGGTTCTGCAGCCCCAGCATTTT. It codes for CASSLGVLQPQHF.